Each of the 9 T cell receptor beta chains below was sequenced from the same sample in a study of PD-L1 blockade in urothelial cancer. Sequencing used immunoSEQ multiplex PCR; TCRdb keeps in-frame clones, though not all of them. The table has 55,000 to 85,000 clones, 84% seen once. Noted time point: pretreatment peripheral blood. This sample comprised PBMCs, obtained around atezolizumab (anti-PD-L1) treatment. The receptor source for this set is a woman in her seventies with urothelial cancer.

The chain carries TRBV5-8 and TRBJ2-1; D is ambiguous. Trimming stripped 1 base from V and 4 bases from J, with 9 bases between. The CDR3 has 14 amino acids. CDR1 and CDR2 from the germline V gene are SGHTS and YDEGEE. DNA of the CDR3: TGTGCCAGCAGCTTGTACAGCTTGTACAATGAGCAGTTCTTC. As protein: CASSLYSLYNEQFF.

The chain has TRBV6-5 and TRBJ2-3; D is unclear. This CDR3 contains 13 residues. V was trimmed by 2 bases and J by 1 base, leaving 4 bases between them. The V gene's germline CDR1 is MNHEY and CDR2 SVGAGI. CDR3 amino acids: CASSYGRTDTQYF. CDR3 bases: TGTGCCAGCAGTTACGGGCGCACAGATACGCAGTATTTT.

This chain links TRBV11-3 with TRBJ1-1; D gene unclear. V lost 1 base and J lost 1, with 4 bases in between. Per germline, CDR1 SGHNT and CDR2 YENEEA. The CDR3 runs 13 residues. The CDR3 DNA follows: TGTGCCAGCAGCTTAGCCCAGAACACTGAAGCTTTCTTT. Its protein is CASSLAQNTEAFF.

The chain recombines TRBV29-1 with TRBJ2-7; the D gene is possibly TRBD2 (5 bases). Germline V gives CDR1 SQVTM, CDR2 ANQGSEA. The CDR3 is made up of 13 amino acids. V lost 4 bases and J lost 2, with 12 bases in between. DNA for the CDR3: TGCAGCGTTGTACCCACCGGGACCTACGAGCAGTACTTC. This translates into CSVVPTGTYEQYF.

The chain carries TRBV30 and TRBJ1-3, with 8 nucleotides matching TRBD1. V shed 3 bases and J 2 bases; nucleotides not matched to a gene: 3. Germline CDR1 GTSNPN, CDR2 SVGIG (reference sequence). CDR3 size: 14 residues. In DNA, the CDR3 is TGTGCCTGGAGCCGGGGACAGGCTGGAAACACCATATATTTT. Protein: CAWSRGQAGNTIYF.

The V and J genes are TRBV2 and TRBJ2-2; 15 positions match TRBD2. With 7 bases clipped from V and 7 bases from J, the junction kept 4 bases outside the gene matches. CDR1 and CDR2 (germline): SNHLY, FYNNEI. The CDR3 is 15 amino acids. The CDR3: CASKGLAGGHGELFF. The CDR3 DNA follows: TGTGCCAGCAAGGGACTAGCGGGGGGCCACGGGGAGCTGTTTTTT. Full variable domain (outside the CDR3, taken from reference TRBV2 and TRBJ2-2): EPEVTQTPSHQVTQMGQEVILRCVPISNHLYFYWYRQILGQKVEFLVSFYNNEISEKSEIFDDQFSVERPDGSNFTLKIRSTKLEDSAMYFCASKGLAGGHGELFFGEGSRLTVL.

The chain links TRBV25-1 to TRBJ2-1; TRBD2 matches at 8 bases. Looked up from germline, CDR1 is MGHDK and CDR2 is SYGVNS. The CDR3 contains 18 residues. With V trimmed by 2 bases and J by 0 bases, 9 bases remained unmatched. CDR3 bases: TGTGCCAGCAGTGAAGGGGCGGGGGGCCCGAGCTCCTACAATGAGCAGTTCTTC. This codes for CASSEGAGGPSSYNEQFF.

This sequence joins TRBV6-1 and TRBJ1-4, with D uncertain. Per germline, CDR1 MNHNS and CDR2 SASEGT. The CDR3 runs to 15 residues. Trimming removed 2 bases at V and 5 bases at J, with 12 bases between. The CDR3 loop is CASSELSRSNEKLFF. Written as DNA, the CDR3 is TGTGCCAGCAGTGAACTAAGCAGGTCCAATGAAAAACTGTTTTTT.

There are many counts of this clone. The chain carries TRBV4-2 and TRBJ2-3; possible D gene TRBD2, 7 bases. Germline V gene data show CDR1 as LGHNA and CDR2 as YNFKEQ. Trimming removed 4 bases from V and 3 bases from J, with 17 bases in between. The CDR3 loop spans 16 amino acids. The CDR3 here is CASSPKRGGRTDTQYF. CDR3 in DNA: TGTGCCAGCAGCCCAAAAAGGGGGGGCAGAACAGATACGCAGTATTTT.